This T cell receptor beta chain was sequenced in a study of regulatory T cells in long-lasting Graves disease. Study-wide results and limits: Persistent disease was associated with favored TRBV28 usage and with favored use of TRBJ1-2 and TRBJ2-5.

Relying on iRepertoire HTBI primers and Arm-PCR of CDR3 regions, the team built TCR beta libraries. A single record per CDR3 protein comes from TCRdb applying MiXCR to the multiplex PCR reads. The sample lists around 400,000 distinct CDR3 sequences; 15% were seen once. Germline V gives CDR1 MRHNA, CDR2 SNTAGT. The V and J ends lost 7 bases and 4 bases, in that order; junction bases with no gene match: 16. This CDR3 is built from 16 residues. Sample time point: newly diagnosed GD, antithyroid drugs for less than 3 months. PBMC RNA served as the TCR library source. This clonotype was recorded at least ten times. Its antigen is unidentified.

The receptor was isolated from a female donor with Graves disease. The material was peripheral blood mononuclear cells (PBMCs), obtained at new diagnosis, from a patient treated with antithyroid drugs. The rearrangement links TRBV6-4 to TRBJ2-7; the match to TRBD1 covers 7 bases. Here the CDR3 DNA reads TGTGCCAGCACGATGGGGCTGGGGGACAGCCCGTACGAGCAGTACTTC. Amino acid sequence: CASTMGLGDSPYEQYF.